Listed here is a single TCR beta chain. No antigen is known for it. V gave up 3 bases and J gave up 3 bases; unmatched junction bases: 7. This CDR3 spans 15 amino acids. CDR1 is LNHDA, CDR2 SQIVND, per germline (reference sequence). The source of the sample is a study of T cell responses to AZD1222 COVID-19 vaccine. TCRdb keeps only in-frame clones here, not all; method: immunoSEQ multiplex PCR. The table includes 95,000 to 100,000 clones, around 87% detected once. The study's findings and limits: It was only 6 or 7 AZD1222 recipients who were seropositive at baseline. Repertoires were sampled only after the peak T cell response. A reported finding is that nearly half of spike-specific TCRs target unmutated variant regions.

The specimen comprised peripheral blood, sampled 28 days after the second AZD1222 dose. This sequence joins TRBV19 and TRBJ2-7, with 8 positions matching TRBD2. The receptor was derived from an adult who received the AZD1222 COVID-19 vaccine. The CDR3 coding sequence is TGTGCCAGTAGTATCCTTAGCGGGGCCGACTACGAGCAGTACTTC. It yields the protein CASSILSGADYEQYF.